The 12 T cell receptor beta chains below come from one sample, sequenced in a study of blood T cell repertoires in COVID-19. TCRdb's table, derived via immunoSEQ multiplex PCR, lists solely in-frame clones and lacks some. Of tens of thousands of clones in the sample, roughly 80% were seen once. Sequencing was carried out using peripheral blood. The receptors originated from an elderly man with active or convalescent COVID-19.

The chain couples TRBV6-1 to TRBJ2-5; D is possibly TRBD1 (6 bases). The germline gives CDR1 MNHNS, CDR2 SASEGT. Trimming removed 2 bases from V and 1 base from J, with 11 bases in between. This CDR3 is 15 amino acids long. Here the CDR3 DNA reads TGTGCCAGCAGTGAACTGGGGGCAATCCAAGAGACCCAGTACTTC. Translation gives CASSELGAIQETQYF.

The gene calls are TRBV7-2 and TRBJ2-2, with 9 nucleotides matching TRBD1. The V gene end was trimmed by 2 bases and the J gene end by 5 bases; junction bases not matched to a gene: 9. There are 17 residues in the CDR3. Germline CDR1 reads SGHTA; CDR2 reads FQGNSA. This CDR3 is CASSLSPDRGGTGELFF. The CDR3 DNA is TGTGCCAGCAGCTTATCCCCGGACAGGGGAGGAACCGGGGAGCTGTTTTTT.

The rearrangement uses TRBV5-1 and TRBJ1-6, with D unclear. The length of the CDR3 is 16 residues. V lost 4 bases to trimming and J lost 4 bases, with 15 bases between them. Germline V lookup: CDR1 SGHRS, CDR2 YFSETQ. Here the CDR3 reads CASSDLTRGYNSPLHF. The CDR3 DNA reads as TGCGCCAGCAGCGACCTCACTAGAGGGTATAATTCACCCCTCCACTTT.

The chain combines TRBV29-1 with TRBJ2-2, with TRBD1 matching over 9 bases. Germline trimming cut 6 bases from V and 2 bases from J; bases unmatched to any gene: 4. The germline V gene encodes CDR1 SQVTM and CDR2 ANQGSEA. This CDR3 spans 14 amino acids. The CDR3: CSVGQGSNTGELFF. The CDR3, as DNA: TGCAGCGTAGGACAGGGGAGCAACACCGGGGAGCTGTTTTTT.

The chain joins TRBV19 to TRBJ2-5; no reliable D call. The CDR3 consists of 12 residues. V lost 1 base, J lost 7 bases, and 7 bases lay in between. Germline assignment: CDR1 LNHDA and CDR2 SQIVND (reference sequence). CDR3 sequence: CASSIVSGTQYF. As DNA, the CDR3 is TGTGCCAGTAGTATAGTCTCCGGGACCCAGTACTTC.

This rearrangement joins TRBV5-4 to TRBJ2-7; possible D gene TRBD2, 6 bases. Germline V gene data show CDR1 as SGHNT and CDR2 as YYREEE (reference sequence). The V and J ends lost 4 bases and 5 bases respectively, with 16 bases between them. This CDR3 is 14 amino acids long. Here the CDR3 reads CASSPTGTPNEQYF. The DNA for the CDR3 is TGTGCCAGCAGCCCAACCGGGACTCCCAACGAGCAGTACTTC.

V usage is TRBV4-1 and J usage is TRBJ2-5; 8 nucleotides agree with TRBD1. Germline CDR1 is MGHRA and CDR2 is YSYEKL. Trimming cost V 2 bases and J 1 base; bases outside gene matches: 3. The CDR3 length is 15 residues. As DNA, the CDR3 is TGCGCCAGCAGCCAACGGGACAGGCCCCAAGAGACCCAGTACTTC. This gives the protein CASSQRDRPQETQYF.

The chain has TRBV2 and TRBJ2-3; 9 bases map to TRBD2. The germline CDR1 and CDR2 sequences are SNHLY and FYNNEI. The CDR3 covers 14 residues. The trim removed 7 bases at V and 4 bases at J, leaving 6 bases unmatched. This CDR3 reads CASMGLAGADTQYF. For the CDR3, the DNA is TGTGCCAGCATGGGACTAGCAGGGGCAGATACGCAGTATTTT.

The chain carries TRBV11-1 and TRBJ2-7; maybe TRBD2 (5 bases). Trimming left V 0 bases short and J 0 bases short, with 6 bases between. Germline CDR1 is SGHAT and CDR2 is FQDESV (reference sequence). This CDR3 is 14 amino acids long. CDR3 nucleotides: TGTGCCAGCAGCTTAGCAGGGAGCTCCTACGAGCAGTACTTC. Translation gives CASSLAGSSYEQYF.

In its sample, this clone was seen once. This chain connects TRBV25-1 to TRBJ1-3; D perhaps matches TRBD1 (6 bases). The germline gives CDR1 MGHDK, CDR2 SYGVNS. The CDR3 contains 14 residues. Between the trimmed V and J ends, which lost 7 bases and 4 bases, there was a span of 14 bases. CDR3 nucleotide sequence: TGTGCCAGCACCGAAAGGGGGAGAGGAAACACCATATATTTT. It translates to CASTERGRGNTIYF.

The CDR3 DNA reads as TGTGCCTGGAGTGTAGGTCAGGTTAACGAGCAGTACTTC. Translated: CAWSVGQVNEQYF. The rearrangement joins TRBV30 to TRBJ2-7; no clear D gene. The CDR3 runs to 13 residues. Trimming cost V 0 bases and J 5 bases, with 11 bases left between them. Germline CDR1 GTSNPN, CDR2 SVGIG (reference sequence).

This clone was found once. This chain links TRBV4-3 with TRBJ1-2; possible D gene TRBD1, 5 bases. The CDR3 spans 14 residues. CDR1 is LGHNA, CDR2 YSLEER, per germline. The ends were cut back, 0 bases at V and 4 bases at J, with 9 bases in the middle. For the CDR3, the DNA is TGCGCCAGCAGCCAAGATGACAGTTTCTATGGCTACACCTTC. Translation gives CASSQDDSFYGYTF.